This T cell receptor beta chain was captured by sequencing in a study of blood T cell repertoires in COVID-19. The method was immunoSEQ multiplex PCR; TCRdb's version includes in-frame clones alone and lacks a portion of them. The sample includes 210,000 or so clones, about 85% of them seen just once. The CDR3 is 15 amino acids. CDR1 SGHVS and CDR2 FNYEAQ come from the germline V gene. V shed 5 bases, J shed 6 bases, and the junction held 11 bases outside the gene matches. This clonotype originated in a woman aged 18-30 years who had recovered from COVID-19. The chain recombines TRBV7-6 with TRBJ1-1, with 8 bases aligning to TRBD1. Sequencing was performed on peripheral blood. CDR3 in DNA: TGTGCCAGCAGCCCGAGGGGGGACAGGTCGGCTGAAGCTTTCTTT. This translates into CASSPRGDRSAEAFF. Full variable domain (remainder filled in from reference TRBV7-6 and TRBJ1-1): GAGVSQSPRYKVTKRGQDVALRCDPISGHVSLYWYRQALGQGPEFLTYFNYEAQQDKSGLPNDRFSAERPEGSISTLTIQRTEQRDSAMYRCASSPRGDRSAEAFFGQGTRLTVV.